These 4 T cell receptor beta chains came from one sample sequenced in a study of post-analysis software for immune sequencing data. Unique molecular identifiers featured in each of the TCR beta cDNA libraries. TCRdb reprocessed the PCR reads with MiXCR, giving one entry per CDR3 protein. The sample has under 200,000 distinct CDR3 sequences, around 34% seen once; the top ten hold 25% to 30%. Sequenced material: blood, taken after autologous hematopoietic stem cell transplantation. The origin of the receptors is a girl between 10 and 17 years old with multiple sclerosis.

This clonotype has just a few counts. V and J are TRBV3-1 and TRBJ1-5, with a tentative D call TRBD1 (5 bases). CDR1 LGHDT and CDR2 YNNKEL come from the germline V gene (reference sequence). There are 17 residues in the CDR3. Trimming cost V 1 base and J 7 bases, with 20 bases left between them. The CDR3 sequence is CASSQGPGPIFSQPQHF. CDR3 sequence (DNA): TGTGCCAGCAGCCAAGGGCCGGGACCTATCTTCAGCCAGCCCCAGCATTTT.

The chain recombines TRBV24-1 with TRBJ2-3; D not certain. Trimming cost V 3 bases and J 1 base, with 10 bases left between them. The length of the CDR3 is 15 residues. Germline CDR1 and CDR2: KGHDR and SFDVKD. CDR3: CATSDPGVGTDTQYF. CDR3 DNA: TGTGCCACCAGTGATCCCGGAGTAGGCACAGATACGCAGTATTTT.

This clonotype was seen a few times. This chain joins TRBV2 and TRBJ1-1, with D perhaps TRBD1 (5 bases). Germline CDR1 is SNHLY and CDR2 is FYNNEI. V dropped 3 bases and J dropped 0 bases, with 5 bases sitting between them. The CDR3 is made up of 13 amino acids. DNA of the CDR3: TGTGCCAGCAGTGAGGGACTGAACACTGAAGCTTTCTTT. Its protein product is CASSEGLNTEAFF. The full variable domain, its missing parts supplied by reference TRBV2 and TRBJ1-1, is EPEVTQTPSHQVTQMGQEVILRCVPISNHLYFYWYRQILGQKVEFLVSFYNNEISEKSEIFDDQFSVERPDGSNFTLKIRSTKLEDSAMYFCASSEGLNTEAFFGQGTRLTVV.

The rearrangement uses TRBV20-1 and TRBJ2-1, with 13 bases aligning to TRBD2. With 5 bases clipped from V and 7 bases from J, the junction kept 11 bases outside the gene matches. The CDR3 contains 16 residues. CDR1 is DFQATT, CDR2 SNEGSKA, per germline (reference sequence). Written as DNA, the CDR3 is TGCAGTGCTCGCCACCCCACTAGCGGGAGGGGGAATGAGCAGTTCTTC. Protein: CSARHPTSGRGNEQFF.